A single sample gave rise to the 18 T cell receptor beta chains below, sequenced in a study of early T cells in non-severe SARS-CoV-2 infection. MiXCR, applied by TCRdb to the 5' RACE reads, yields one record per CDR3 protein. The data contain fewer than 25,000 distinct CDR3 sequences, about 4.4% of them singletons. Sequencing used whole blood. The receptors were sampled from an adult who was a healthcare worker with PCR-confirmed SARS-CoV-2 infection or an uninfected control (not recorded which).

This clonotype was seen ten or more times. V is TRBV19 and J is TRBJ2-5, with TRBD1 identical over 9 bases. The CDR3 runs to 15 residues. Germline-derived CDR1 and CDR2 are LNHDA and SQIVND (reference sequence). Trimming at V came to 6 bases and at J to 2 bases, leaving 7 bases not matched to a gene. The CDR3 DNA is TGTGCCAGTAGCCTCCTGGGGACAGGGCAAGAGACCCAGTACTTC. It is translated as CASSLLGTGQETQYF.

This clonotype was detected only a few times. The chain carries TRBV20-1 and TRBJ1-1; D is undetermined. The V and J ends lost 2 bases and 0 bases respectively, with 13 bases between them. Germline lookup yields CDR1 DFQATT and CDR2 SNEGSKA (reference sequence). The CDR3 covers 15 residues. The CDR3 protein is CSARRDNLVNTEAFF. The CDR3 DNA reads as TGCAGTGCTAGACGCGACAATCTAGTGAACACTGAAGCTTTCTTT.

In this sample, this clonotype turned up many times. The CDR3 loop reads CASRGQERAFF. The CDR3 bases are TGTGCCAGCAGGGGCCAAGAAAGGGCTTTCTTT. The rearrangement uses TRBV2 and TRBJ1-1; D not resolved. Germline CDR1 and CDR2: SNHLY and FYNNEI. The CDR3 runs to 11 residues. V gave up 6 bases and J gave up 11 bases, with 13 bases separating them. Together with reference TRBV2 and TRBJ1-1, the CDR3 gives the full variable domain: EPEVTQTPSHQVTQMGQEVILRCVPISNHLYFYWYRQILGQKVEFLVSFYNNEISEKSEIFDDQFSVERPDGSNFTLKIRSTKLEDSAMYFCASRGQERAFFGQGTRLTVV.

The table lists this clonotype with many counts. CDR3 in DNA: TGTGCCAGCTCACCGCTAGGACAGGGGACAGATACGCAGTATTTT. This translates into CASSPLGQGTDTQYF. V is TRBV18 and J is TRBJ2-3; the match to TRBD1 covers 9 bases. Germline values: CDR1 KGHSH, CDR2 LQKENI. The CDR3 consists of 15 residues. V dropped 3 bases and J dropped 3; count of bases not matched to a gene: 4.

This clonotype was counted ten times or more. The rearrangement joins TRBV20-1 to TRBJ2-2; the match to TRBD1 covers 9 bases. V lost 1 base to trimming and J lost 3 bases; unmatched junction nucleotides: 3. Germline V gene data show CDR1 as DFQATT and CDR2 as SNEGSKA (reference sequence). The CDR3 consists of 15 residues. The DNA of the CDR3 is TGCAGTGCTAGAGTTCGGACAGGGGACACCGGGGAGCTGTTTTTT. Translated, it gives CSARVRTGDTGELFF.

By proportion, this clonotype is medium-sized. This chain uses TRBV4-3 with TRBJ1-6; no clear D. The V gene lost 0 bases and the J gene lost 6 bases, with 6 bases spanning the gap. This CDR3 has 14 amino acids. From germline, CDR1 is LGHNA and CDR2 YSLEER. This CDR3 is CASSQESPNSPLHF. CDR3 sequence (DNA): TGCGCCAGCAGCCAAGAAAGCCCTAATTCACCCCTCCACTTT.

This clonotype was found many times. The chain joins TRBV7-2 to TRBJ2-1; D is perhaps TRBD1 (5 bases). From germline, CDR1 is SGHTA and CDR2 FQGNSA. There are 14 residues in the CDR3. Trimming pared 5 bases from V and 5 bases from J, leaving 13 bases between. The CDR3 loop reads CASSRQHLNNEQFF. CDR3 coding DNA: TGTGCCAGCAGCCGACAGCACCTCAACAATGAGCAGTTCTTC.

This clonotype was picked up a small number of times. The rearrangement joins TRBV12-3 or TRBV12-4 to TRBJ2-3; 8 bases align to TRBD1. V lost 2 bases and J lost 1; bases outside the gene matches: 2. This CDR3 comprises 15 residues. CDR3 in amino acids: CASSLLGQGTDTQYF. CDR3 in DNA: TGTGCCAGCAGTTTACTGGGACAGGGCACAGATACGCAGTATTTT.

At least ten counts were recorded for this clonotype. V and J are TRBV30 and TRBJ2-7, with D perhaps TRBD1 (6 bases). CDR1 is GTSNPN, CDR2 SVGIG, per germline (reference sequence). The V and J ends lost 2 bases and 2 bases respectively, with 13 bases between them. This CDR3 has 14 amino acids. The DNA of the CDR3 is TGTGCCTGGAGTCCCACAGGGTCGACCTACGAGCAGTACTTC. Translated, it gives CAWSPTGSTYEQYF.

This clonotype was counted many times. The V and J genes are TRBV7-8 and TRBJ2-5; 8 bases line up with TRBD1. Germline CDR1 and CDR2: SGHVS and FQNEAQ. The CDR3 has 14 residues. V lost 3 bases and J lost 5; bases outside the gene matches: 5. CDR3 sequence (DNA): TGTGCCAGCAGCTTCAGGGGGCGCGGGGAGACCCAGTACTTC. This gives the protein CASSFRGRGETQYF.

Ten or more counts support this clonotype. The V and J genes are TRBV6-1 and TRBJ2-5; 8 bases line up with TRBD2. The CDR3 length is 16 residues. V was clipped by 1 base and J by 1 base; unmatched bases: 5. Germline CDR1 reads MNHNS; CDR2 reads SASEGT. In DNA, the CDR3 is TGTGCCAGCAGTGAAGGAGCGGGGGAGTCCCAAGAGACCCAGTACTTC. Translated, it gives CASSEGAGESQETQYF.

This clonotype has ten or more counts. The rearrangement joins TRBV27 to TRBJ1-2; D may be TRBD1 (6 bases). The CDR3 is made up of 14 amino acids. Germline V gives CDR1 MNHEY, CDR2 SMNVEV (reference sequence). V gave up 5 bases and J gave up 6 bases, with 16 bases separating them. CDR3 in DNA: TGTGCCAGCAGTCCTACGACAGGAATTAATGGCTACACCTTC. It specifies CASSPTTGINGYTF.

This clonotype showed up many times. This chain connects TRBV12-3 or TRBV12-4 to TRBJ2-1; unclear D gene. Trimming removed 4 bases from V and 6 bases from J, with 16 bases in between. This CDR3 has 15 residues. CDR3 protein: CASSSGPPVGNEQFF. DNA for the CDR3: TGTGCCAGCAGTTCCGGACCCCCGGTAGGCAATGAGCAGTTCTTC.

This clonotype was found a few times. The V gene is TRBV28, the J gene TRBJ2-7; 12 nucleotides agree with TRBD2. With V trimmed by 7 bases and J by 7 bases, 14 bases remained unmatched. This CDR3 contains 16 residues. Germline V lookup: CDR1 MDHEN, CDR2 SYDVKM. CDR3 region: CASTQIPRLAGVEQYF. CDR3 in DNA: TGTGCCAGCACCCAAATCCCGAGACTAGCGGGAGTGGAGCAGTACTTC.

V gene TRBV12-3 or TRBV12-4 combines with J gene TRBJ2-7; TRBD1 agrees at 11 bases. The CDR3 length is 15 residues. V shed 5 bases and J 1 base; nucleotides not matched to a gene: 4. CDR3 nucleotide sequence: TGTGCCAGCAGTCGGCGGGACAGGGGGTCCTACGAGCAGTACTTC. It codes for CASSRRDRGSYEQYF.

This clonotype was seen many times. The CDR3 spells CASSYTEGGYGYTF. In nucleotides, the CDR3 is TGTGCCAGCAGCTACACCGAGGGCGGCTATGGCTACACCTTC. This rearrangement joins TRBV6-1 to TRBJ1-2; D gene ambiguous. CDR3 length: 14 amino acids. The ends were cut back, 6 bases at V and 4 bases at J, with 15 bases in the middle. Germline CDR1 is MNHNS and CDR2 is SASEGT.

This clonotype was recorded at least ten times. The rearrangement joins TRBV4-3 to TRBJ1-2; TRBD1 agrees at 8 bases. The CDR3 runs to 16 residues. The trim removed 4 bases at V and 4 bases at J, leaving 11 bases unmatched. Germline V gene sequence: CDR1 LGHNA, CDR2 YSLEER. CDR3 DNA: TGCGCCAGCAGCCGCACCGGGACAGGAATTCGCTATGGCTACACCTTC. It specifies CASSRTGTGIRYGYTF.

In this sample, this clonotype turned up many times. The chain couples TRBV15 to TRBJ2-2; D is uncertain. The V and J ends lost 5 bases and 0 bases respectively, with 10 bases between them. The CDR3 has 15 residues. CDR1 and CDR2 from the germline V gene are LNHNV and YYDKDF (reference sequence). The CDR3 sequence is CATSRRATNTGELFF. CDR3 nucleotides: TGTGCCACCAGCCGCCGCGCAACGAACACCGGGGAGCTGTTTTTT. The whole variable domain, filled in from reference TRBV15 and TRBJ2-2, reads DAMVIQNPRYQVTQFGKPVTLSCSQTLNHNVMYWYQQKSSQAPKLLFHYYDKDFNNEADTPDNFQSRRPNTSFCFLDIRSPGLGDTAMYLCATSRRATNTGELFFGEGSRLTVL.